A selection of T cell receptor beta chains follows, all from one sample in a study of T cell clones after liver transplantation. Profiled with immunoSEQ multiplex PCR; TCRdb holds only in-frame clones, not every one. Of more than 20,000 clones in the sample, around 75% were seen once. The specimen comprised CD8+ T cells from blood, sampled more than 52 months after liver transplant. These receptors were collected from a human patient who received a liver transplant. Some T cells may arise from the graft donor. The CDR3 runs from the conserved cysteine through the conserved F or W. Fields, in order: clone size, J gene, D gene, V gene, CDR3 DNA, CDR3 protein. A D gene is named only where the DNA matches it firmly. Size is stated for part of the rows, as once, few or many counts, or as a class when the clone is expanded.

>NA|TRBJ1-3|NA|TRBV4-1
TGCGCCAGCAGCCAAGATGGGTTCAGGGGAAACACCATATATTTT
CASSQDGFRGNTIYF
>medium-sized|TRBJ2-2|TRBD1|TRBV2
TGTGCCAGCAGTGCTCCGGGACAGGCGAGGACCGGGGAGCTGTTTTTT
CASSAPGQARTGELFF
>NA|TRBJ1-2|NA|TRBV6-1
TGTGCCAGCAGATCACAAGGGGTTTACTATGGCTACACCTTC
CASRSQGVYYGYTF
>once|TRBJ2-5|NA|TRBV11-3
TGTGCCAGCAGCTTAGGGCCCTCGGAAACCCAGTACTTC
CASSLGPSETQYF
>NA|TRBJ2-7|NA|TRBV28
TGTGCCAGCAGCCCAACGACCAACCTAGGGGCGAACGTATACGAGCAGTACTTC
CASSPTTNLGANVYEQYF
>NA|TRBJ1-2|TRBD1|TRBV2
TGTGCCAGCGTAGACAGGGTGCCGATATCCTCTCTCTATGGCTACACCTTC
CASVDRVPISSLYGYTF
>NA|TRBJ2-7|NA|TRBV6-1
TGTGCCAGCAGTGATGAGGGACTCTCCTACGAGCAGTACTTC
CASSDEGLSYEQYF
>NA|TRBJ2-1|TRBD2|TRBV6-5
TGTGCCAGCAGTCAGACTAGCGGGTCGGGGAATGAGCAGTTCTTC
CASSQTSGSGNEQFF
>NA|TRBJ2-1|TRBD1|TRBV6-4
TGTGCCAGCCGGGGACAGGGGCCCTACAATGAGCAGTTCTTC
CASRGQGPYNEQFF
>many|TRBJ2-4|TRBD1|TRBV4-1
TGCGCCAGCAGCCAAGCCTTTGACCTAGGACAGGTGTCCTTC
CASSQAFDLGQVSF
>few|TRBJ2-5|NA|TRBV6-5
TGTGCCAGCAGTTACTTCGGGGTTCGGGAGACCCAGTACTTC
CASSYFGVRETQYF
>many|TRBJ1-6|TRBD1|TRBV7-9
TGTGCCAGCAGCTTAGCTGGGGACAGTGACTATAATTCACCCCTCCACTTT
CASSLAGDSDYNSPLHF
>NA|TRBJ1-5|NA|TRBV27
TGTGCCAGCAGCCTTACAGGCGGCAATCAGCCCCAGCATTTT
CASSLTGGNQPQHF
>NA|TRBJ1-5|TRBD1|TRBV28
TGTGCCAGCAGCCCAATAGACAGGGGTCAGCCCCAGCATTTT
CASSPIDRGQPQHF
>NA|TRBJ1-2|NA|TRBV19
TGTGCCAGTAGTCCCAACGAAGGGGGCTACACCTTC
CASSPNEGGYTF
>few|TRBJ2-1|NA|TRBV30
TGTGCCTGGAGTGGGGATCGGAGTTCCTACAATGAGCAGTTCTTC
CAWSGDRSSYNEQFF
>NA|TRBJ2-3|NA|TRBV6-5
TGTGCCAGCAGTTACTCGAGGCAGGGAGCGGATACGCAGTATTTT
CASSYSRQGADTQYF
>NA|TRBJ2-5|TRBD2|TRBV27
TGTGCCAGCAGTTTCGCTAGCGGGGGACAAGGGACCCAGTACTTC
CASSFASGGQGTQYF
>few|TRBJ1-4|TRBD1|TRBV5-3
TGTGCCAGAAGCCGACAGGGCCGGCAGGAAAAACTGTTTTTT
CARSRQGRQEKLFF
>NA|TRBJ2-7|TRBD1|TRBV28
TGTGCCAGCAGTTTGATAGGACAGGCCCACGAGCAGTACTTC
CASSLIGQAHEQYF
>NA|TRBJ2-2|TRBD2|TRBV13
TGTGCCAGCAGCTCACTAGCGGGGGGCCCCACCGGGGAGCTGTTTTTT
CASSSLAGGPTGELFF
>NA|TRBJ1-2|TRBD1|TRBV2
TGTGCCAGCATGGGACAGCTATATGGCTACACCTTC
CASMGQLYGYTF
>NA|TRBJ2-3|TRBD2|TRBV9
TGTGCCAGCAGCGTAGCCGGGGGGGGCACAGATACGCAGTATTTT
CASSVAGGGTDTQYF
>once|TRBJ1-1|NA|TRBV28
TGTGCCAGCACCAGAGACCGCGGCCAGGGGGCTTTCTTT
CASTRDRGQGAFF
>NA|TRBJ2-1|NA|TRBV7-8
TGTGCCAGCAGCTTAAATATGATGCAGATCTACAATGAGCAGTTCTTC
CASSLNMMQIYNEQFF
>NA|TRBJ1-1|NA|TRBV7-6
TGTGCCAGCAGCTTAGGCACGAACACTGAAGCTTTCTTT
CASSLGTNTEAFF
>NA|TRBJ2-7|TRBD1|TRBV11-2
TGTGCCAGCAGCTTAGGACAGGGGGCGGGAGAGCAGTACTTC
CASSLGQGAGEQYF
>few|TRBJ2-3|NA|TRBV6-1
TGTGCCAGCCGTTTAAAGGACAGCACCACAGATACGCAGTATTTT
CASRLKDSTTDTQYF
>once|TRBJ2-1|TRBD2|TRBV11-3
TGTGCCAGCAGCCTCGAGGGGGGCCCGGAGGGACTAGAAGGGTTTGATGAGCAGTTCTTC
CASSLEGGPEGLEGFDEQFF
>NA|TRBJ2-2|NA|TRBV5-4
TGTGCCTCTCAGAAAGGGGCGTACACCGGGGAGCTGTTTTTT
CASQKGAYTGELFF
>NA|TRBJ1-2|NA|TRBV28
TGTGCCAGCATTACTTACTTAGACAGTAGGGACGTCTATGGCTACACCTTC
CASITYLDSRDVYGYTF
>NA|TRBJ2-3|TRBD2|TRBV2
TGTGCCAGCAGTTTATCGTTCGCTAGCGGGGGAGATACGCAGTATTTT
CASSLSFASGGDTQYF